This T cell receptor beta chain emerged from a study of identical twins. TCRdb used MiXCR to reprocess the 5' RACE reads, holding one entry per CDR3 protein. The sample yields hundreds of thousands of distinct CDR3 sequences, about 20% seen once. These sequences were also reported in another study, on T cells expressing NK-cell markers.

This clonotype was obtained from a woman aged 18-35 years in good health. Material: PBMCs.

In nucleotides, the CDR3 is TGTGCCACCAGCAGAGCGGGCAGGAGCGATTACAATGAGCAGTTCTTC. Residues: CATSRAGRSDYNEQFF. The rearrangement links TRBV15 to TRBJ2-1; D gene uncertain. CDR1 is LNHNV and CDR2 is YYDKDF in the germline V gene (reference sequence). The ends were cut back, 1 base at V and 4 bases at J, with 14 bases in the middle. This CDR3 has 16 residues.